Given below is one TCR beta chain in context. This sample is drawn from a study of technical replicates of blood from a handful of donors. Assay: immunoSEQ multiplex PCR; the TCRdb copy retains only in-frame clones and omits some. Among tens of thousands of clones listed, 94% were seen once. The sample consisted of T cells isolated from PBMCs. The receptor was isolated from a human donor in good health.

The CDR3 reads CASSYSLATGELFF. CDR3 in DNA: TGTGCCAGCAGTTATTCGCTAGCGACCGGGGAGCTGTTTTTT. The chain joins TRBV6-5 to TRBJ2-2, with D perhaps TRBD2 (6 bases). The CDR3 sequence is 14 residues long. V dropped 3 bases and J dropped 5 bases, with 10 bases sitting between them. Looked up from germline, CDR1 is MNHEY and CDR2 is SVGAGI.